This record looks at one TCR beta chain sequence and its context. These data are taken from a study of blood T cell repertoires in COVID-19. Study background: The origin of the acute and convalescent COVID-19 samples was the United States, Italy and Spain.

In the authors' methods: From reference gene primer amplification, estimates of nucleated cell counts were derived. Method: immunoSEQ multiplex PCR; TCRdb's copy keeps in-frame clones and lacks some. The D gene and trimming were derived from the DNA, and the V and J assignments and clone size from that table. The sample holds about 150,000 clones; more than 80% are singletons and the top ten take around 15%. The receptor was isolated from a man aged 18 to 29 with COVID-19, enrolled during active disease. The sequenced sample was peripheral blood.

DNA for the CDR3: TGTGCCAGTACCCAGGGCATATCCAATCAGCCCCAGCATTTT. Its translation is CASTQGISNQPQHF. The chain has TRBV19 and TRBJ1-5, with D perhaps TRBD1 (5 bases). With 7 bases removed from V and 3 bases from J, the gap between germline ends came to 13 bases. The CDR3 sequence is 14 residues long. CDR1 and CDR2 from the germline V gene are LNHDA and SQIVND (reference sequence). Full variable domain (rest looked up from reference TRBV19 and TRBJ1-5): DGGITQSPKYLFRKEGQNVTLSCEQNLNHDAMYWYRQDPGQGLRLIYYSQIVNDFQKGDIAEGYSVSREKKESFPLTVTSAQKNPTAFYLCASTQGISNQPQHFGDGTRLSIL.